The clone carrying this T cell receptor (beta chain) was recorded only once. The data are from a study of blood T cell repertoires in COVID-19. For the study at large: Sites in the United States, Italy and Spain provided acute and convalescent COVID-19 samples. From T cells, B-cell-depleted T cells, or PBMCs came the material, which was cDNA or gDNA.

V lost 3 bases to trimming and J lost 5 bases; unmatched junction nucleotides: 6. This CDR3 region has 15 residues. The germline V gene has CDR1 SGHRS and CDR2 YFSETQ. Per the study methods: It was from reference gene primer amplification that nucleated cell counts were estimated. Some clones are missing from TCRdb's copy, which holds only in-frame ones; the method was immunoSEQ multiplex PCR. Clone size and the V and J calls come from that table; the DNA yielded D and trimming. The sample includes about 170,000 clones, around nine tenths of them seen just once. Sequencing input: peripheral blood. V and J are TRBV5-1 and TRBJ1-5; 9 positions match TRBD1. This sequence originates from a man aged 65 to 79 with acute or convalescent COVID-19. The CDR3 DNA follows: TGCGCCAGCAGCTACGACAGGGGGGACGATCAGCCCCAGCATTTT. This encodes CASSYDRGDDQPQHF.